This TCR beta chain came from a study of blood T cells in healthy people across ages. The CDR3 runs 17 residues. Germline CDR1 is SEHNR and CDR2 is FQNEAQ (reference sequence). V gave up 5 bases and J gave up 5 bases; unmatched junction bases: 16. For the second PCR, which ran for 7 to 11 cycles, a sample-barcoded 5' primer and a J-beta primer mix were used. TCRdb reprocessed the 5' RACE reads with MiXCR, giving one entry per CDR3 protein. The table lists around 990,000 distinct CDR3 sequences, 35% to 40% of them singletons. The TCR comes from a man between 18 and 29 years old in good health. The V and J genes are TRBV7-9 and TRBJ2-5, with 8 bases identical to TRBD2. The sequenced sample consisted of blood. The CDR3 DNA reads TGTGCCAGCAGCCCTAGCCGAGCGGGGGCGGAGGAGGAGACCCAGTACTTC. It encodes CASSPSRAGAEEETQYF.